A selection of T cell receptor beta chains follows, all from one sample in a study of T cells after yellow fever vaccination. TCRdb recomputed calls from the 5' RACE reads with MiXCR, one row per CDR3 protein. The sample contains 250,000 or so distinct CDR3 sequences, approximately 3.8% of which appear only once. The sample here was PBMCs, taken 15 days after the yellow fever booster vaccination. The origin of the receptors is a man aged 18 to 30 who received the YFV17D yellow fever vaccine. The CDR3 runs from the conserved cysteine through the conserved F or W. Each record gives: V gene, CDR3 protein.

TRBV5-1 CASSFGQGPTDTQYF
TRBV12-3/TRBV12-4 CASSQQGILSYEQYF
TRBV10-3 CAIRTGRDNYEQYF
TRBV15 CVGDRATNEKLFF
TRBV20-1 CSAIKQAYEQYF
TRBV5-6 CASSSQAYEQYF
TRBV9 CASSVGDGGAEAFF
TRBV5-4 CASSLGARPSGTDTQYF
TRBV28 CASSTPRTENTEAFF
TRBV6-1 CASSYLRGDRGNQPQHF
TRBV7-9 CASSLGGLRAFF
TRBV4-1 CASSRDRGENQPQHF
TRBV3-1 CASSPSLGSTEAFF
TRBV7-2 CASSFTRARPQHF
TRBV20-1 CSARHGLNEKLFF
TRBV7-8 CASTKPRGETQYF
TRBV12-3/TRBV12-4 CASLAQRSSQETQYF
TRBV24-1 CATSESPGQGRNEQFF
TRBV5-1 CASSQGVLSYNEQFF
TRBV7-9 CASSPQGGELFF